These T cell receptor beta chains were read from a single sample in a study of T cells in narcolepsy. Clones were read by immunoSEQ multiplex PCR, and TCRdb kept only the in-frame ones, dropping some. Among fewer than 35,000 clones, around 86% were seen once, and the ten largest hold 0.5% to 0.85%. What was sequenced was memory (CD45RA-) CD4+ T cells from blood. The receptors were gathered from a human donor in good health. Each CDR3 is given with its conserved first and last residue. D genes are given only for firm matches. Clone size appears in some rows only: once, few, many, or a class for an expanded clone.

D gene	V gene	J gene	clone size	CDR3 protein	CDR3 DNA
-	TRBV15	TRBJ2-2	-	CATSSPLGRHTGELFF	TGTGCCACCAGCAGTCCCTTGGGACGTCACACCGGGGAGCTGTTTTTT
-	TRBV7-2	TRBJ1-6	-	CASSLWGGQNNSPLHF	TGTGCCAGCAGCCTATGGGGGGGCCAGAATAATTCACCCCTCCACTTT
TRBD1	TRBV5-1	TRBJ2-3	-	CASSPEKTGGDTQYF	TGCGCCAGCAGCCCGGAAAAGACAGGGGGGGATACGCAGTATTTT
TRBD1	TRBV6-5	TRBJ2-7	few	CASRGGTGWTYEQYF	TGTGCCAGCAGGGGGGGGACAGGGTGGACCTACGAGCAGTACTTC
TRBD1	TRBV5-6	TRBJ1-4	-	CASSTGTGKGLDEKLFF	TGTGCCAGCAGCACCGGGACAGGGAAGGGCTTGGATGAAAAACTGTTTTTT
-	TRBV19	TRBJ1-5	-	CASSIQGSLPPQHF	TGTGCCAGTAGTATACAGGGAAGCCTGCCGCCCCAGCATTTT
-	TRBV4-3	TRBJ2-3	few	CASSQGGVPEDTQYF	TGCGCCAGCAGCCAAGGCGGGGTCCCAGAGGATACGCAGTATTTT
TRBD2	TRBV4-1	TRBJ2-3	-	CASSLEGLARVTDTQYF	TGCGCCAGCAGCCTCGAAGGACTAGCGCGGGTCACAGATACGCAGTATTTT
-	TRBV5-1	TRBJ1-1	-	CASSLTQGYTEAFF	TGTGCCAGCAGCCTAACTCAGGGGTACACTGAAGCTTTCTTT
TRBD1	TRBV5-1	TRBJ1-4	-	CASSLGTGGLNEKLFF	TGCGCCAGCAGCTTGGGGACAGGGGGCCTTAATGAAAAACTGTTTTTT
-	TRBV10-3	TRBJ2-6	-	CATFLGSGANVLTF	TGTGCCACCTTTCTAGGGTCTGGGGCCAACGTCCTGACTTTC
TRBD1	TRBV4-1	TRBJ1-4	-	CASSQGFGTGGEKLFF	TGCGCCAGCAGCCAAGGGTTCGGGACAGGGGGTGAAAAACTGTTTTTT
-	TRBV10-3	TRBJ1-1	-	CATRDTEAFF	TGTGCCACACGGGACACTGAAGCTTTCTTT